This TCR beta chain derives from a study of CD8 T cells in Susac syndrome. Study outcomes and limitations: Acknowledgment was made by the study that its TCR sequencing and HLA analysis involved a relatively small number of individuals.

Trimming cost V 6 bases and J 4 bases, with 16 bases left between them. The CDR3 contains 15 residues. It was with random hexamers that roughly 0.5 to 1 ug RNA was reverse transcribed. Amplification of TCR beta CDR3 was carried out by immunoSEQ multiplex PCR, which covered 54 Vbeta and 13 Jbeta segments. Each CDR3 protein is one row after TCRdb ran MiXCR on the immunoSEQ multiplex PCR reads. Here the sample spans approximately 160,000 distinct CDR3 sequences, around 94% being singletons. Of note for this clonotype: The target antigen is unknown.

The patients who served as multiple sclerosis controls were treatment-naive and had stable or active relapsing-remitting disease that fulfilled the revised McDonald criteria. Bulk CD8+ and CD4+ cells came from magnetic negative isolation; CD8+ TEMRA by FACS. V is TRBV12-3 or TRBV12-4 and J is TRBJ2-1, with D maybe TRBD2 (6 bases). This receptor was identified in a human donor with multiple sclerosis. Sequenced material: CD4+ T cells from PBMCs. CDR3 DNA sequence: TGTGCCAGCAGCCCATCTAGCGTATGGTACAATGAGCAGTTCTTC. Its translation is CASSPSSVWYNEQFF.